These 22 T cell receptor beta chains originate from one sample sequenced in a study of T cells in Graves' hyperthyroidism and ophthalmopathy. Researchers took RNA transcripts and amplified the TCR beta CDR3 regions from them. The TCR CDR3 first-round RT-PCR relied on the HTBI primer set. Via MiXCR, TCRdb re-called the multiplex PCR reads, giving one row per CDR3 protein. The sample lists 250,000 or so distinct CDR3 sequences, 13% to 15% occurring once. The sequencing input was blood. These receptors all come from a woman between 50 and 59 years old with Graves' hyperthyroidism that later progressed to Graves' ophthalmopathy.

This clonotype was counted at least ten times. This chain links TRBV6-1 with TRBJ2-3; D perhaps matches TRBD2 (5 bases). The germline V and J ends were trimmed by 6 bases and 1 base, with 23 bases remaining between them. The CDR3 is 18 residues long. CDR1 and CDR2 from the germline V gene are MNHNS and SASEGT. The CDR3 region has the DNA TGTGCCAGCAGACCGCACGGATTTGAGGGTCGGGGCACAGATACGCAGTATTTT. It is translated as CASRPHGFEGRGTDTQYF.

In this sample, this clonotype turned up many times. This sequence joins TRBV28 and TRBJ1-6; D is ambiguous. The CDR3 is 15 amino acids. V was cut by 3 bases and J by 3 bases, with 9 bases left in between. In germline, CDR1 is MDHEN, CDR2 SYDVKM. The CDR3 is CASSFGLNYNSPLHF. As DNA, the CDR3 is TGTGCCAGCAGTTTCGGACTGAACTATAATTCACCCCTCCACTTT. The entire variable domain, with the rest obtained from reference TRBV28 and TRBJ1-6, is as follows: DVKVTQSSRYLVKRTGEKVFLECVQDMDHENMFWYRQDPGLGLRLIYFSYDVKMKEKGDIPEGYSVSREKKERFSLILESASTNQTSMYLCASSFGLNYNSPLHFGNGTRLTVT.

This clonotype has at least ten counts. The genes are TRBV7-2 and TRBJ2-7; 13 bases line up with TRBD2. Looked up from germline, CDR1 is SGHTA and CDR2 is FQGNSA. The junction had 9 bases not matched to a gene; V was cut back by 5 bases and J by 5 bases. CDR3 size: 16 residues. CDR3 in DNA: TGTGCCAGCAGCCCCATCTGGACTAGCGGGAGTGACGAGCAGTACTTC. This translates into CASSPIWTSGSDEQYF.

This chain links TRBV7-9 with TRBJ1-2, with TRBD1 identical over 8 bases. Germline CDR1 reads SEHNR; CDR2 reads FQNEAQ (reference sequence). Unmatched junction bases numbered 12, after V lost 5 bases and J lost 7 bases. The CDR3 loop spans 15 amino acids. The CDR3 sequence is CASSPAGQGLRGYTF. CDR3 bases: TGTGCCAGCAGCCCTGCAGGACAGGGTTTACGTGGCTACACCTTC.

This clonotype appeared many times. The V call is TRBV2, the J call TRBJ1-4; D call uncertain. Germline V CDR1 and CDR2: SNHLY, FYNNEI. V lost 11 bases to trimming and J lost 8 bases, with 12 bases between them. The CDR3 runs to 11 residues. CDR3 sequence (DNA): TGTGCCTCCTCGGTCGAGGAAAAACTGTTTTTT. It codes for CASSVEEKLFF.

This clonotype was observed at least ten times. The chain employs TRBV2 and TRBJ2-3, with 11 bases identical to TRBD2. The CDR3 runs to 21 residues. Looked up from germline, CDR1 is SNHLY and CDR2 is FYNNEI. V was clipped by 2 bases and J by 2 bases; unmatched bases: 18. The DNA for the CDR3 is TGTGCCAGCAGTGAAATTCCCGGCGCTAGCGGGAGGACCCGAGACACAGATACGCAGTATTTT. Translating gives CASSEIPGASGRTRDTDTQYF.

This clonotype was seen ten or more times. The chain joins TRBV7-2 to TRBJ2-7; D is undetermined. V was trimmed by 1 base and J by 2 bases, leaving 12 bases between them. CDR1 is SGHTA and CDR2 is FQGNSA in the germline V gene. There are 15 residues in the CDR3. The CDR3 DNA follows: TGTGCCAGCAGCTTAGACCCAGTGGCGGCCTACGAGCAGTACTTC. It translates to CASSLDPVAAYEQYF.

This clonotype occurred many times. The rearrangement uses TRBV20-1 and TRBJ2-5; D possibly corresponds to TRBD2 (6 bases). The CDR3 is made up of 13 amino acids. V gave up 2 bases and J gave up 4 bases, with 11 bases separating them. Germline V CDR1 and CDR2: DFQATT, SNEGSKA (reference sequence). CDR3 sequence reads: CSARRVGGETQYF. The CDR3 nucleotides are TGCAGTGCTAGAAGGGTCGGGGGAGAGACCCAGTACTTC.

This clonotype was seen only a few times. The chain employs TRBV4-1 and TRBJ2-3; TRBD2 matches at 7 bases. The V gene's germline CDR1 is MGHRA and CDR2 YSYEKL. V gave up 1 base and J gave up 4 bases; unmatched junction bases: 8. The CDR3 sequence is 16 residues long. DNA of the CDR3: TGCGCCAGCAGCCAAGGGTCCGGCGGGAGCGCAGATACGCAGTATTTT. The encoded protein is CASSQGSGGSADTQYF.

This clonotype was counted ten times or more. The chain joins TRBV7-3 to TRBJ2-3, with D uncertain. This CDR3 is built from 14 residues. The V gene's germline CDR1 is SGHTA and CDR2 FQGTGA. The ends were cut back, 2 bases at V and 4 bases at J, with 10 bases in the middle. CDR3 sequence: CASSLYSDPDTQYF. The CDR3, as DNA: TGTGCCAGCAGCTTATATTCAGATCCAGATACGCAGTATTTT.

This clonotype was counted a few times. The chain carries TRBV20-1 and TRBJ1-4; D unclear. CDR3 length equals 12 residues. The germline V and J ends were trimmed by 5 bases and 7 bases, with 11 bases remaining between them. Per the germline V gene, CDR1 is DFQATT and CDR2 is SNEGSKA (reference sequence). This chain's CDR3 is CSARGAAEKLFF. The CDR3 coding sequence is TGCAGTGCTCGGGGAGCGGCTGAAAAACTGTTTTTT.

Many counts were recorded for this clonotype. The rearrangement links TRBV28 to TRBJ1-2; no reliable D call. Deletions cut 5 bases from V and 4 bases from J, with 8 bases between. Germline V gene lookup returns CDR1 MDHEN and CDR2 SYDVKM. CDR3 length: 12 residues. The CDR3 spells CASSMDRYGYTF. The CDR3 DNA reads TGTGCCAGCAGTATGGACCGCTATGGCTACACCTTC.

This clonotype was counted at least ten times. V and J are TRBV5-1 and TRBJ1-1; D is unclear. Germline V gene data show CDR1 as SGHRS and CDR2 as YFSETQ. Trimming cost V 0 bases and J 6 bases, with 9 bases left between them. The CDR3 has 13 amino acids. The CDR3 sequence is CASSLAGRSEAFF. The CDR3 nucleotides read TGCGCCAGCAGCTTGGCCGGCAGGTCTGAAGCTTTCTTT.

This clonotype was counted ten times or more. The chain employs TRBV2 and TRBJ1-2; 7 bases agree with TRBD1. V dropped 8 bases and J dropped 8; count of bases not matched to a gene: 11. The germline gives CDR1 SNHLY, CDR2 FYNNEI. The CDR3 is made up of 13 amino acids. The CDR3 here is CASSYRGFDGYTF. The CDR3 DNA is TGTGCCAGCTCTTACAGGGGTTTTGACGGCTACACCTTC.

The sample holds many counts of this clonotype. The J gene is TRBJ2-3, the V gene TRBV3-1, with TRBD2 matching 12 bases. Looked up from germline, CDR1 is LGHDT and CDR2 is YNNKEL (reference sequence). The length of the CDR3 is 16 residues. The ends lost 5 bases at V and 0 bases at J; junction bases unmatched: 3. This chain's CDR3 is CASSYGTSGSTDTQYF. DNA of the CDR3: TGTGCCAGCAGCTACGGGACTAGCGGGAGCACAGATACGCAGTATTTT.

This clonotype occurred many times. The chain combines TRBV6-2 or TRBV6-3 with TRBJ2-5; tentatively, D is TRBD2 (5 bases). Trimming stripped 8 bases from V and 5 bases from J, with 9 bases between. CDR1 is MNHEY and CDR2 is SVGEGT in the germline V gene. This CDR3 spans 11 amino acids. This CDR3 is CASGGGETQYF. Here the CDR3 DNA reads TGTGCCAGCGGAGGTGGGGAGACCCAGTACTTC.

This clonotype showed up many times. This rearrangement joins TRBV18 to TRBJ2-7, with 11 nucleotides matching TRBD1. Germline CDR1 reads KGHSH; CDR2 reads LQKENI. The CDR3 is made up of 14 amino acids. Germline trimming cut 3 bases from V and 5 bases from J; bases unmatched to any gene: 3. CDR3 in amino acids: CASSPGQGDHEQYF. The CDR3 nucleotides read TGTGCCAGCTCACCGGGACAGGGGGACCACGAGCAGTACTTC.

This clonotype was found many times. The chain joins TRBV28 to TRBJ1-2; 7 nucleotides agree with TRBD1. This CDR3 is built from 13 residues. Germline lookup yields CDR1 MDHEN and CDR2 SYDVKM. The junction had 3 bases not matched to a gene; V was cut back by 2 bases and J by 6 bases. The CDR3 nucleotides are TGTGCCAGCAGTTTAGACAGGGCCGATGGCTACACCTTC. Protein sequence: CASSLDRADGYTF.

V is TRBV7-3 and J is TRBJ2-1; TRBD1 matches 10 bases. V lost 4 bases to trimming and J lost 3 bases; unmatched junction nucleotides: 12. The CDR3 sequence is 18 residues long. Germline CDR1 SGHTA, CDR2 FQGTGA. CDR3 nucleotides: TGTGCCAGCAGCTCTCGACAGGGGGCGGGAGTGATCTACAATGAGCAGTTCTTC. As protein: CASSSRQGAGVIYNEQFF.

The table lists this clonotype with many counts. The chain is built from TRBV12-3 or TRBV12-4 and TRBJ1-1, with D unresolved. Trimming shortened V by 2 bases and J by 1 base, and 8 bases separated the two germline ends. The CDR3 covers 14 residues. In DNA, the CDR3 is TGTGCCAGCAGTTTATTCAGGAGGAACACTGAAGCTTTCTTT. It yields the protein CASSLFRRNTEAFF.

This clonotype has at least ten counts. The J gene is TRBJ1-1, the V gene TRBV12-5, with 9 bases fitting TRBD1. V gave up 3 bases and J gave up 1 base; unmatched junction bases: 9. From germline, CDR1 is LGHNT and CDR2 FRNRAP. CDR3 size: 17 residues. This CDR3 is CASGFTSGTGKNTEAFF. DNA for the CDR3: TGTGCTAGTGGTTTTACCTCCGGGACAGGGAAGAACACTGAAGCTTTCTTT. The whole variable domain, remainder taken from reference TRBV12-5 and TRBJ1-1, is DARVTQTPRHKVTEMGQEVTMRCQPILGHNTVFWYRQTMMQGLELLAYFRNRAPLDDSGMPKDRFSAEMPDATLATLKIQPSEPRDSAVYFCASGFTSGTGKNTEAFFGQGTRLTVV.

The chain joins TRBV19 to TRBJ2-1; 8 nucleotides line up with TRBD2. Unmatched junction bases numbered 10, after V lost 9 bases and J lost 6 bases. Germline lookup yields CDR1 LNHDA and CDR2 SQIVND (reference sequence). This CDR3 has 14 residues. In DNA, the CDR3 is TGTGCCAGCCTGCGGGGGGCCGGGGGCAATGAGCAGTTCTTC. Translated, it gives CASLRGAGGNEQFF. The variable domain in full, completed from reference TRBV19 and TRBJ2-1, reads DGGITQSPKYLFRKEGQNVTLSCEQNLNHDAMYWYRQDPGQGLRLIYYSQIVNDFQKGDIAEGYSVSREKKESFPLTVTSAQKNPTAFYLCASLRGAGGNEQFFGPGTRLTVL.